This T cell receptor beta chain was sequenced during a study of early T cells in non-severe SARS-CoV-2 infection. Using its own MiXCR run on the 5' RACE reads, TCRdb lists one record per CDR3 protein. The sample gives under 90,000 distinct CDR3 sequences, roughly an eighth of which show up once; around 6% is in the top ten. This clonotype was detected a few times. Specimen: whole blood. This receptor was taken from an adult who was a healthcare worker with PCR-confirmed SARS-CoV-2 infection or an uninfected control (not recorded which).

The CDR3 reads CASSEFSGGLYGYTF. DNA of the CDR3: TGCGCCAGCAGTGAGTTCTCCGGAGGACTGTATGGCTACACCTTC. The V gene is TRBV10-2, the J gene TRBJ1-2; D call uncertain. This CDR3 contains 15 residues. Looked up from germline, CDR1 is WSHSY and CDR2 is SAAADI. Trimming stripped 1 base from V and 5 bases from J, with 14 bases between.